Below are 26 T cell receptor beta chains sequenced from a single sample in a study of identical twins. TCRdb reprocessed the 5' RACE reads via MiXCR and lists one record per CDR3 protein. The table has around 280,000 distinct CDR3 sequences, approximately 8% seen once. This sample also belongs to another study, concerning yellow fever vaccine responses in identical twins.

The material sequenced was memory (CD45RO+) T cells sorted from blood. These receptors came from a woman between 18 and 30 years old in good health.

The CDR3 sequence is CASSHRQDMNTEAFF. Here the CDR3 DNA reads TGTGCCAGCAGCCATCGCCAAGACATGAACACTGAAGCTTTCTTT. The genes are TRBV3-1 and TRBJ1-1; D unclear. From germline, CDR1 is LGHDT and CDR2 YNNKEL (reference sequence). V lost 3 bases and J lost 0, with 11 bases in between. The CDR3 length is 15 residues.

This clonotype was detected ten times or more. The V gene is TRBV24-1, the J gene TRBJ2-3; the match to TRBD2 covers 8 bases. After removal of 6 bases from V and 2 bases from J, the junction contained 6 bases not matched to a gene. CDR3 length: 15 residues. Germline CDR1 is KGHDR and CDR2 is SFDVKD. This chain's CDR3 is CATSKTSGSTDTQYF. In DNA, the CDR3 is TGTGCCACCAGTAAAACTAGCGGATCCACAGATACGCAGTATTTT.

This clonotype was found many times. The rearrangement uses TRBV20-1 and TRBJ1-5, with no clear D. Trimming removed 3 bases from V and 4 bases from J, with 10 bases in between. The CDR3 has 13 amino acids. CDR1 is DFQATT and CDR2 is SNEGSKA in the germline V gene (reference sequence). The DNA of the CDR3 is TGCAGTGCTAGCTACAGAGCTAATCAGCCCCAGCATTTT. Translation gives CSASYRANQPQHF.

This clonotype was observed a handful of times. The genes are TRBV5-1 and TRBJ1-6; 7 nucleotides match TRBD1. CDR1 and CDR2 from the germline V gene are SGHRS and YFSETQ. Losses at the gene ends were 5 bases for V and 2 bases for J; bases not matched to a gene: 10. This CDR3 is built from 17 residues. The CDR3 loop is CASSLRQGGPYNSPLHF. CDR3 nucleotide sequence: TGCGCCAGCAGTTTAAGACAGGGAGGGCCCTATAATTCACCCCTCCACTTT.

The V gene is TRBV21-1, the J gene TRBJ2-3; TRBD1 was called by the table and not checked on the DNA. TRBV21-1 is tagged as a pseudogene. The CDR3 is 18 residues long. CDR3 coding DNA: TGTGCCAGCAGCTCCCACCCCGCCCCCGTCTTCGCCCGATATACGCAGTATTTT. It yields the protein CASSSHPAPVFARYTQYF.

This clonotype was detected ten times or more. The CDR3 region is CASSSWATKILDNSPLHF. DNA of the CDR3: TGTGCCAGCAGCTCCTGGGCCACTAAGATCCTGGATAATTCACCCCTCCACTTT. The chain joins TRBV5-5 to TRBJ1-6; D is undetermined. V shed 3 bases and J shed 5 bases, with 21 bases lying between them. Germline V gives CDR1 SGHKS, CDR2 YYEKEE (reference sequence). The CDR3 runs 18 residues.

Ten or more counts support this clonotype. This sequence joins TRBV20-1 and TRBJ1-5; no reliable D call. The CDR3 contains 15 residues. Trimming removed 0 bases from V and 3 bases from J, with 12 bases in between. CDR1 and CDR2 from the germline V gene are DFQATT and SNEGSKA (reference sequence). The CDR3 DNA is TGCAGTGCTAGAGATGGATCCGGGAACAATCAGCCCCAGCATTTT. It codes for CSARDGSGNNQPQHF.

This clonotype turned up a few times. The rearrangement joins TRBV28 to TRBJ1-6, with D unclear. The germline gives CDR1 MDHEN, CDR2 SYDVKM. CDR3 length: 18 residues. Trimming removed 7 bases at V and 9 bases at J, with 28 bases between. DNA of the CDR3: TGTGCCAGCACCCCCCAGTCGGGGATGGTGGGGTTCGTTTCACCCCTCCACTTT. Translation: CASTPQSGMVGFVSPLHF.

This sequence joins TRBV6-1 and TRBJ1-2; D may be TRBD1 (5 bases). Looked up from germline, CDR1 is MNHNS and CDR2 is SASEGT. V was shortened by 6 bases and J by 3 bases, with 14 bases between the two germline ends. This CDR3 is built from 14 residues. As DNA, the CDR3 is TGTGCCAGCAGACCCCAGGGAGACCACTATGGCTACACCTTC. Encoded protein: CASRPQGDHYGYTF.

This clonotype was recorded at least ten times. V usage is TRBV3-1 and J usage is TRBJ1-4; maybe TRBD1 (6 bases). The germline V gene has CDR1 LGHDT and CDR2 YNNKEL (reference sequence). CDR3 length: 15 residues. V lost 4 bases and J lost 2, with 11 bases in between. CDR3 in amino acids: CASSPSGGTNEKLFF. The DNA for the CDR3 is TGTGCCAGCAGCCCCAGCGGGGGCACTAATGAAAAACTGTTTTTT.

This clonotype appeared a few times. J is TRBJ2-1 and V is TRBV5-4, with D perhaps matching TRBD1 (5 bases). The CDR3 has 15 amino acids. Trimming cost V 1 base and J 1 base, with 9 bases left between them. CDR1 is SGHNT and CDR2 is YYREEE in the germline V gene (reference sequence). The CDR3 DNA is TGTGCCAGCAGCTTGCCAGGGCCGTCCTACAATGAGCAGTTCTTC. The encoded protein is CASSLPGPSYNEQFF. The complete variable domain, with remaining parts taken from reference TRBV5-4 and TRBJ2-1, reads ETGVTQSPTHLIKTRGQQVTLRCSSQSGHNTVSWYQQALGQGPQFIFQYYREEENGRGNFPPRFSGLQFPNYSSELNVNALELDDSALYLCASSLPGPSYNEQFFGPGTRLTVL.

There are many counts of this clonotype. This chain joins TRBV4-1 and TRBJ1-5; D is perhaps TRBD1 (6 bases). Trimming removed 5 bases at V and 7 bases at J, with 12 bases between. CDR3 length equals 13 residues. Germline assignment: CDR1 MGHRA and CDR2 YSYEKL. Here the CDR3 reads CASSYREGQPQHF. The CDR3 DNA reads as TGCGCCAGCAGCTACAGGGAAGGACAGCCCCAGCATTTT.

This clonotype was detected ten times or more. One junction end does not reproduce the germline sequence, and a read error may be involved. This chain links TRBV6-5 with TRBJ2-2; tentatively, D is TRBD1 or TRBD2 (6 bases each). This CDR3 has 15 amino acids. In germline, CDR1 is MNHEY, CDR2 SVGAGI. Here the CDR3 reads CASSYSGARGGELFF. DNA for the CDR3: TGTGCCAGCAGCTACTCGGGGGCGCGTGGCGGGGAGCTGTTTTTT.

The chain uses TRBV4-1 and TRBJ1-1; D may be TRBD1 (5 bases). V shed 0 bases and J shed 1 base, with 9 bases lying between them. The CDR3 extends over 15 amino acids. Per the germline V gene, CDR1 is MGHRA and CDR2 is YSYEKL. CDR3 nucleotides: TGCGCCAGCAGCCAAGATGGGCAGGGGAACACTGAAGCTTTCTTT. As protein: CASSQDGQGNTEAFF.

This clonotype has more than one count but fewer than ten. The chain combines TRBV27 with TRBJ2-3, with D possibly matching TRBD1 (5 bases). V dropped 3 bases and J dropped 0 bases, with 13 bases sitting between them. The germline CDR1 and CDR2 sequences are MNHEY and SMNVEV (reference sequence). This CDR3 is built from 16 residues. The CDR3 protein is CASSLGQTSSTDTQYF. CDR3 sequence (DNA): TGTGCCAGCAGTTTGGGGCAGACTTCTAGCACAGATACGCAGTATTTT.

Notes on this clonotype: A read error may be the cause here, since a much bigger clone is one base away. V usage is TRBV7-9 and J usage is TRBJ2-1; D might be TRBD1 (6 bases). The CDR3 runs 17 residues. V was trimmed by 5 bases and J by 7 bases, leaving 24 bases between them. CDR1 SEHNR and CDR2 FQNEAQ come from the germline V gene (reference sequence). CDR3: CASSREGLGTRGNEQFF. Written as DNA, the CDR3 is TGTGCCAGCAGCCGGGAAGGTCTTGGGACAAGGGGTAATGAGCAGTTCTTC. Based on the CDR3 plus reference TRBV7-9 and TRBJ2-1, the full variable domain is DTGVSQNPRHKITKRGQNVTFRCDPISEHNRLYWYRQTLGQGPEFLTYFQNEAQLEKSRLLSDRFSAERPKGSFSTLEIQRTEQGDSAMYLCASSREGLGTRGNEQFFGPGTRLTVL.

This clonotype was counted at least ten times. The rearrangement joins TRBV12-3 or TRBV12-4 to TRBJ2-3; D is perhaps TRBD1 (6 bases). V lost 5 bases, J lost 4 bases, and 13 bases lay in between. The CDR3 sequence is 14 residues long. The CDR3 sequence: CASSHTGQADTQYF. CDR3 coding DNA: TGTGCCAGCAGTCATACGGGACAAGCAGATACGCAGTATTTT.

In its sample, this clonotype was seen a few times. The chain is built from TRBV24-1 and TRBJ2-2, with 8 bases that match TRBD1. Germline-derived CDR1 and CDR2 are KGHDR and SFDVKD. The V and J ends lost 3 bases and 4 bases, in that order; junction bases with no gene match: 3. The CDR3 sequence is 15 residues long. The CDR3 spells CATSDGQGPTGELFF. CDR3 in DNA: TGTGCCACCAGTGATGGACAGGGCCCCACCGGGGAGCTGTTTTTT.

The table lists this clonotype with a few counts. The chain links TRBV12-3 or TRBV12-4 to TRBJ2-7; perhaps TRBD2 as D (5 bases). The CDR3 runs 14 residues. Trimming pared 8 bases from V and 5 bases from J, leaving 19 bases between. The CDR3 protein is CASAPRRSGNEQYF. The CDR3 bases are TGTGCCAGCGCCCCTAGGAGGTCTGGCAACGAGCAGTACTTC.

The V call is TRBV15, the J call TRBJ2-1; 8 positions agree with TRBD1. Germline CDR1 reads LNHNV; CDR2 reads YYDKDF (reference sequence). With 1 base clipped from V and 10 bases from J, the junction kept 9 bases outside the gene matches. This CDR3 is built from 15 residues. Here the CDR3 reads CATSRVAGGEPEQFF. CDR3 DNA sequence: TGTGCCACCAGCAGAGTGGCAGGGGGCGAACCCGAGCAGTTCTTC.

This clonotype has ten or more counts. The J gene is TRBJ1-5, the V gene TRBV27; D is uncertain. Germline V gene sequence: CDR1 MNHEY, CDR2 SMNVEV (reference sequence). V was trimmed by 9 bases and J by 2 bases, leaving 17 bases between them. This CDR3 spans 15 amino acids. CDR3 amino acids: CASMEEGRGNQPQHF. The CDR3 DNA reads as TGTGCCAGTATGGAGGAAGGGAGGGGCAATCAGCCCCAGCATTTT.

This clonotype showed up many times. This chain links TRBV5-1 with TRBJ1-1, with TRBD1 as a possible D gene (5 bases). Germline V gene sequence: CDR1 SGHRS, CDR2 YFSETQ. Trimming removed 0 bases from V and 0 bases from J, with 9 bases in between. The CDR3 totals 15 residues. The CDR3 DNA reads TGCGCCAGCAGCTTGGCTGGGGGGATGAACACTGAAGCTTTCTTT. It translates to CASSLAGGMNTEAFF.

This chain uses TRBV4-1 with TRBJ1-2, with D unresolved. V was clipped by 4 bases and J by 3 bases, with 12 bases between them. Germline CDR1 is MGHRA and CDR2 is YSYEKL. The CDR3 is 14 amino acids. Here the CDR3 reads CASSLEVGYYGYTF. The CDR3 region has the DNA TGCGCCAGCAGCCTAGAGGTGGGGTACTATGGCTACACCTTC.

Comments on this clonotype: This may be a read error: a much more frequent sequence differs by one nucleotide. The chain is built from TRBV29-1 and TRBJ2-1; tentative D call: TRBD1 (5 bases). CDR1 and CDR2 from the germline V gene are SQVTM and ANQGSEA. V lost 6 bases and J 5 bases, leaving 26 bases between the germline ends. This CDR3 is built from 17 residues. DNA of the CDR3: TGCAGCGTCCTTGAGTATGAAGGGGCCATGAGTAACAATGAGCAGTTCTTC. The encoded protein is CSVLEYEGAMSNNEQFF.

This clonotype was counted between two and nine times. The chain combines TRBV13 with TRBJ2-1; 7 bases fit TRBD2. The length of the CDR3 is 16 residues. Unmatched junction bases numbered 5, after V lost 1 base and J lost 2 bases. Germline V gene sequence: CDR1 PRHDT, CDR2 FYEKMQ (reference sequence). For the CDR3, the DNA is TGTGCCAGCAGCTTAGAACGCGGGGGAACCTACAATGAGCAGTTCTTC. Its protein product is CASSLERGGTYNEQFF.

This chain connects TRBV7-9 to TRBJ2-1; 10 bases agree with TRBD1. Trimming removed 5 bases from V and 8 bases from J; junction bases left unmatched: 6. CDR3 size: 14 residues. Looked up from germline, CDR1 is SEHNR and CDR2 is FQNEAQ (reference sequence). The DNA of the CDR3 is TGTGCCAGCAGCAGGGGACAGGGGAACCATGAGCAGTTCTTC. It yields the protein CASSRGQGNHEQFF. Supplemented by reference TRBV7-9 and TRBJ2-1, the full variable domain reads DTGVSQNPRHKITKRGQNVTFRCDPISEHNRLYWYRQTLGQGPEFLTYFQNEAQLEKSRLLSDRFSAERPKGSFSTLEIQRTEQGDSAMYLCASSRGQGNHEQFFGPGTRLTVL.